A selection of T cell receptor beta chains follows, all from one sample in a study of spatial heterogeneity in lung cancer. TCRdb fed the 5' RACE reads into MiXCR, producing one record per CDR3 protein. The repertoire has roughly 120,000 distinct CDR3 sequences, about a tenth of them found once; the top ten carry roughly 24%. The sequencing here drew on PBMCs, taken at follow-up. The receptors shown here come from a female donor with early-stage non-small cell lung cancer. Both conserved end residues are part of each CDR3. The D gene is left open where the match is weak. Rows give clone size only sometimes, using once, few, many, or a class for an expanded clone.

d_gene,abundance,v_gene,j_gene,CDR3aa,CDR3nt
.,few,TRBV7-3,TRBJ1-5,CASSLTAGQPQHF,TGTGCCAGCAGCTTAACGGCGGGTCAGCCCCAGCATTTT
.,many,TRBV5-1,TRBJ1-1,CASSLYLGGQAEAFF,TGCGCCAGCAGCCTGTACCTAGGCGGGCAGGCTGAAGCTTTCTTT
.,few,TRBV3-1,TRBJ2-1,CASSQLPSGGANEQFF,TGTGCCAGCAGCCAATTGCCTTCTGGCGGGGCTAATGAGCAGTTCTTC
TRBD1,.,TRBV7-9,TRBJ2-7,CASSPPGGFGYEQYF,TGTGCCAGCAGCCCCCCAGGGGGCTTCGGATACGAGCAGTACTTC
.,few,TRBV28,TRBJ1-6,CASTPVQDFEDNSPLHF,TGTGCCAGCACCCCTGTACAAGACTTCGAAGATAATTCACCCCTCCACTTT
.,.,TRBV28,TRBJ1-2,CASSLRGYGYTF,TGTGCCAGCAGTTTGAGGGGCTATGGCTACACCTTC
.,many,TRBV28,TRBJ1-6,CASSTHPTGDNSPLHF,TGTGCCAGCAGTACCCACCCGACAGGAGATAATTCACCCCTCCACTTT
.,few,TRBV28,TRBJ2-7,CASNWASDQYEQYF,TGTGCCAGCAACTGGGCGTCAGATCAATACGAGCAGTACTTC
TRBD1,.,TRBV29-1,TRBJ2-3,CSVERGQGSLIFGNTQYF,TGCAGCGTTGAAAGGGGACAGGGGAGTCTAATATTTGGGAATACGCAGTATTTT
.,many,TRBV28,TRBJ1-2,CASSADRHGYTF,TGTGCCAGCAGTGCCGACCGGCATGGCTACACCTTC